This T cell receptor beta chain derives from a study of CD8 T cells in ankylosing spondylitis. The study's findings and limits: Clones that were linked to disease were CD8+ and were relatively rare in peripheral blood.

This clonotype showed up many times. Its antigen is unknown. A single record per CDR3 protein comes from TCRdb applying MiXCR to the 5' RACE reads. The sample lists 200,000 or so distinct CDR3 sequences; about 18% were seen once. Losses at the gene ends were 5 bases for V and 10 bases for J; bases not matched to a gene: 10. CDR3 length equals 14 residues. What was sequenced was blood, either unsorted or a sorted T cell fraction (not recorded which). The chain links TRBV12-3 or TRBV12-4 to TRBJ2-1, with 8 bases lining up with TRBD1. This clonotype was obtained from a male donor aged 10 to 30 with ankylosing spondylitis or in good health (not recorded which). CDR3 amino acids: CASSTGGFWREQFF. CDR3 nucleotide sequence: TGTGCCAGCAGTACAGGGGGTTTCTGGAGGGAGCAGTTCTTC.